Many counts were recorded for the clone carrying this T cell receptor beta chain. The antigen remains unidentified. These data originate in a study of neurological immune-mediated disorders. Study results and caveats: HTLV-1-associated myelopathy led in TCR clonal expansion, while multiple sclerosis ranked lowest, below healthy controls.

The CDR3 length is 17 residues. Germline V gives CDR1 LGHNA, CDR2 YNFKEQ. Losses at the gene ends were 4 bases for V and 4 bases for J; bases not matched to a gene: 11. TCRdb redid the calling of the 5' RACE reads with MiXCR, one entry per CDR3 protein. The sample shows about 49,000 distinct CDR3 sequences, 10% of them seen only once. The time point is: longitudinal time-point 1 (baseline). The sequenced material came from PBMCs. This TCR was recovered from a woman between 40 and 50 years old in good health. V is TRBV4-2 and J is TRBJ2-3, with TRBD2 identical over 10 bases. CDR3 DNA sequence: TGTGCCAGCAGCCCTCGCGGTAGCGGGGGGTTGGCAGATACGCAGTATTTT. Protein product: CASSPRGSGGLADTQYF.